These 7 T cell receptor beta chains originate from one sample sequenced in a study of T cell repertoires and Cas9 in healthy adults. This table comes from immunoSEQ multiplex PCR, and its TCRdb copy is limited to in-frame clones, with some not included. Of 13,000 to 15,000 clones in the sample, 89% were seen once. The sample was Tregs (CD4+, CD25+, CD127-, CD137-, CD154-) from PBMCs; culture status not recorded. The receptor source for this set is a human donor in good health.

The V call is TRBV6-6, the J call TRBJ2-7, with D perhaps matching TRBD2 (7 bases). CDR1 is MNHNY and CDR2 is SVGAGI in the germline V gene (reference sequence). The CDR3 spans 15 residues. The V end was cut by 5 bases, the J end by 4 bases, with 18 bases between. The CDR3 DNA reads as TGTGCCAGCAGTCCGATGACAAGGGGGGGGTACGAGCAGTACTTC. It specifies CASSPMTRGGYEQYF.

The chain has TRBV7-6 and TRBJ1-3, with D tentatively TRBD1 (5 bases). Germline-derived CDR1 and CDR2 are SGHVS and FNYEAQ. V dropped 5 bases and J dropped 5 bases, with 10 bases sitting between them. The CDR3 contains 13 residues. The CDR3 sequence is CASSEGPRNTIYF. The CDR3 DNA reads TGTGCCAGCAGCGAGGGACCGAGAAACACCATATATTTT.

The chain carries TRBV12-5 and TRBJ2-2; the D gene is possibly TRBD1 (6 bases). Germline values: CDR1 LGHNT, CDR2 FRNRAP. This CDR3 comprises 20 residues. V dropped 0 bases and J dropped 2 bases, with 22 bases sitting between them. The CDR3 DNA is TGTGCTAGTGGTTTGGTGATCTCACCAGGGGTTGAGATCAACACCGGGGAGCTGTTTTTT. This gives the protein CASGLVISPGVEINTGELFF.

This sequence joins TRBV7-6 and TRBJ2-3, with TRBD2 matching over 8 bases. After removal of 2 bases from V and 4 bases from J, the junction contained 5 bases not matched to a gene. CDR3 size: 15 residues. Germline CDR1 SGHVS, CDR2 FNYEAQ. Written as DNA, the CDR3 is TGTGCCAGCAGCTTACGCGGGGGGCTGGCAGATACGCAGTATTTT. Amino acid sequence: CASSLRGGLADTQYF. The whole variable domain, filled in from reference TRBV7-6 and TRBJ2-3, reads GAGVSQSPRYKVTKRGQDVALRCDPISGHVSLYWYRQALGQGPEFLTYFNYEAQQDKSGLPNDRFSAERPEGSISTLTIQRTEQRDSAMYRCASSLRGGLADTQYFGPGTRLTVL.

V and J are TRBV4-1 and TRBJ1-2; tentative D call: TRBD1 (5 bases). Trimming cost V 9 bases and J 5 bases, with 13 bases left between them. CDR1 is MGHRA, CDR2 YSYEKL, per germline. The CDR3 consists of 12 residues. CDR3 residues: CASTRDPYGYTF. CDR3 DNA: TGCGCCAGTACCCGGGACCCTTATGGCTACACCTTC.

The chain is built from TRBV30 and TRBJ2-3; D is ambiguous. Germline-derived CDR1 and CDR2 are GTSNPN and SVGIG (reference sequence). Trimming pared 5 bases from V and 3 bases from J, leaving 15 bases between. The CDR3 length is 14 residues. The CDR3 sequence is CAWAPGLTTDTQYF. The DNA for the CDR3 is TGTGCCTGGGCCCCGGGCCTTACGACAGATACGCAGTATTTT. Drawing the rest from reference TRBV30 and TRBJ2-3, the complete variable domain is SQTIHQWPATLVQPVGSPLSLECTVEGTSNPNLYWYRQAAGRGLQLLFYSVGIGQISSEVPQNLSASRPQDRQFILSSKKLLLSDSGFYLCAWAPGLTTDTQYFGPGTRLTVL.

V is TRBV5-1 and J is TRBJ2-7; 7 bases line up with TRBD1. CDR1 and CDR2 (germline): SGHRS, YFSETQ. J gave up 6 bases and V 3 bases, and 9 bases lay outside the gene matches. This CDR3 comprises 14 residues. The chain's CDR3 is CASSWSVGTAEQYF. The CDR3 DNA sequence: TGCGCCAGCAGCTGGTCAGTAGGGACAGCCGAGCAGTACTTC.